This T cell receptor beta chain was profiled in a study of T cells after yellow fever vaccination. With regard to this clonotype: The antigen remains unidentified.

TCRdb fed the 5' RACE reads into MiXCR, producing one record per CDR3 protein. The sample shows 300,000 or so distinct CDR3 sequences, roughly 6.8% of them seen only once. Study outcomes and limitations: CD4 and CD8 compartments shared a small share of clonotypes.

V shed 1 base and J shed 6 bases, with 7 bases lying between them. The CDR3 totals 13 residues. The TCR originated in a man younger than 35 who received the YFV17D yellow fever vaccine. The sample here was PBMCs, taken about 41 days after the first yellow fever vaccination. The chain employs TRBV12-3 or TRBV12-4 and TRBJ1-5; D ambiguous. The chain's CDR3 is CASSLGLVQPQHF. The CDR3, as DNA: TGTGCCAGCAGTTTAGGTCTCGTTCAGCCCCAGCATTTT.